This TCR beta chain was retrieved from a study of post-analysis software for immune sequencing data. Study-wide results and caveats: About five TRBV segments, including TRBV5-6, TRBV5-1 and TRBV20-1, were more frequent in patients than controls.

Included in the TCR beta cDNA libraries were unique molecular identifiers. TCRdb itself ran the PCR reads through MiXCR, one entry per CDR3 protein. The data show about 770,000 distinct CDR3 sequences, around 42% seen once. The germline CDR1 and CDR2 sequences are LGHNA and YSLEER. The CDR3 length is 15 residues. Trimming left V 1 base short and J 3 bases short, with 10 bases between. This clonotype was seen a few times. What it binds is not known. The clonotype was recovered from a girl under 18 with multiple sclerosis. Sequencing input: blood. The rearrangement uses TRBV4-3 and TRBJ2-1; a possible D gene is TRBD1 (5 bases). In nucleotides, the CDR3 is TGCGCCAGCAGCCAAGGGACAAACAACTACAATGAGCAGTTCTTC. This translates into CASSQGTNNYNEQFF.